Shown below are 9 T cell receptor beta chains from a single sample sequenced in a study of CD8 T cells in Susac syndrome. The RNA input was about 0.45 to 1 ug, and it was reverse transcribed with random hexamers. TCRdb reanalysed the immunoSEQ multiplex PCR reads using MiXCR and keeps one entry per CDR3 protein. The table includes about 110,000 distinct CDR3 sequences, roughly 94% detected once. Sequenced input: CD8+ T cells from PBMCs. These receptors were taken from a human donor with Susac syndrome.

This clonotype has only one observation. The V and J genes are TRBV9 and TRBJ1-6; no clear D. CDR1 and CDR2 (germline): SGDLS, YYNGEE. The CDR3 consists of 15 residues. Trimming removed 0 bases from V and 6 bases from J, with 10 bases in between. The CDR3 here is CASSVEGSRNSPLHF. The CDR3 region has the DNA TGTGCCAGCAGCGTAGAGGGTTCGCGTAATTCACCCCTCCACTTT.

CDR3 sequence (DNA): TGTGCCAGCAGGGAAGCTGGCACTGAAGCTTTCTTT. The encoded protein is CASREAGTEAFF. The chain has TRBV3-1 and TRBJ1-1; D is unclear. Germline CDR1 reads LGHDT; CDR2 reads YNNKEL (reference sequence). Trimming removed 6 bases at V and 4 bases at J, with 9 bases between. The CDR3 has 12 residues.

The chain has TRBV7-9 and TRBJ2-2; the D gene is possibly TRBD2 (7 bases). Trimming took off 10 bases at V and 3 bases at J, with 18 bases between the two ends. The CDR3 totals 15 residues. Germline CDR1 SEHNR, CDR2 FQNEAQ (reference sequence). In DNA form, the CDR3 reads TGTGCCACTCGGTACAGGGAGGGGGACACCGGGGAGCTGTTTTTT. Its protein product is CATRYREGDTGELFF.

The chain links TRBV7-9 to TRBJ2-4, with TRBD1 matching over 9 bases. Germline loops: CDR1 SEHNR, CDR2 FQNEAQ (reference sequence). The CDR3 runs to 15 residues. With V trimmed by 5 bases and J by 2 bases, 4 bases remained unmatched. The CDR3 sequence is CASSQTGGSKNIQYF. The CDR3 region has the DNA TGTGCCAGCAGCCAGACAGGGGGGTCCAAAAACATTCAGTACTTC.

V gene TRBV5-6 combines with J gene TRBJ2-7, with 9 bases that match TRBD2. The CDR3 length is 17 residues. Unmatched junction bases numbered 13, after V lost 3 bases and J lost 3 bases. Germline V gives CDR1 SGHDT, CDR2 YYEEEE. This CDR3 is CASSSLGTSKRRYEQYF. DNA of the CDR3: TGTGCCAGCAGCTCCCTAGGGACTAGCAAACGTCGCTACGAGCAGTACTTC.

The CDR3 DNA sequence: TGCGCCAGCAGCTTCACAAAGCCGGCCTACGAGCAGTACTTC. Protein: CASSFTKPAYEQYF. The chain links TRBV5-1 to TRBJ2-7; D uncertain. From germline, CDR1 is SGHRS and CDR2 YFSETQ. Trimming stripped 2 bases from V and 2 bases from J, with 11 bases between. This CDR3 comprises 14 residues.

This chain joins TRBV27 and TRBJ2-6; D not resolved. Per the germline V gene, CDR1 is MNHEY and CDR2 is SMNVEV (reference sequence). The length of the CDR3 is 13 residues. Trimming took off 5 bases at V and 2 bases at J, with 4 bases between the two ends. This chain's CDR3 is CASSPPGANVLTF. The CDR3 DNA is TGTGCCAGCAGTCCCCCTGGGGCCAACGTCCTGACTTTC.

The chain links TRBV5-1 to TRBJ1-2; D is perhaps TRBD1 (5 bases). With 0 bases removed from V and 5 bases from J, the gap between germline ends came to 8 bases. The CDR3 has 13 residues. Germline CDR1 SGHRS, CDR2 YFSETQ. The CDR3 nucleotides read TGCGCCAGCAGCTTGGTGTGGGGGTATGGCTACACCTTC. Protein sequence: CASSLVWGYGYTF.

The rearrangement uses TRBV3-1 and TRBJ2-7; perhaps TRBD2 as D (6 bases). V was shortened by 2 bases and J by 3 bases, with 20 bases between the two germline ends. Germline V CDR1 and CDR2: LGHDT, YNNKEL (reference sequence). The CDR3 spans 17 residues. In DNA, the CDR3 is TGTGCCAGCAGCCAATACCGGGACTCCCCTCGGGGCTACGAGCAGTACTTC. Protein sequence: CASSQYRDSPRGYEQYF.